The 27 T cell receptor beta chains presented below share a single source sample, sequenced in a study of CD8 T cells in ankylosing spondylitis. MiXCR was run by TCRdb on the 5' RACE reads, yielding one entry per CDR3 protein. The table records 200,000 or so distinct CDR3 sequences, roughly 13% of them present only once. The sequenced sample consisted of blood, either unsorted or a sorted T cell fraction (not recorded which). The origin of the receptors is a female donor with ankylosing spondylitis or in good health (not recorded which).

The J gene is TRBJ1-5, the V gene TRBV30; D perhaps matches TRBD1 (6 bases). The CDR3 runs 15 residues. Germline V CDR1 and CDR2: GTSNPN, SVGIG (reference sequence). V was trimmed by 1 base and J by 3 bases, leaving 13 bases between them. The DNA of the CDR3 is TGTGCCTGGAGTGCCCCAGGACAGCCCAATCAGCCCCAGCATTTT. The encoded protein is CAWSAPGQPNQPQHF.

A few counts support this clonotype. The CDR3 region is CASSPPTTLGAGELFF. The CDR3 DNA reads as TGTGCCAGCAGCCCGCCGACTACCCTCGGGGCCGGGGAGCTGTTTTTT. V gene TRBV9 combines with J gene TRBJ2-2, with D tentatively TRBD2 (5 bases). The germline V and J ends were trimmed by 4 bases and 6 bases, with 19 bases remaining between them. This CDR3 is built from 16 residues. Germline CDR1 is SGDLS and CDR2 is YYNGEE.

This chain uses TRBV28 with TRBJ1-2, with TRBD1 matching over 12 bases. CDR1 is MDHEN and CDR2 is SYDVKM in the germline V gene. The CDR3 is 14 residues long. V dropped 3 bases and J dropped 8; count of bases not matched to a gene: 4. The DNA of the CDR3 is TGTGCCAGCAGTTTGGGACAGGGGGCGGGCGGCTACACCTTC. Its translation is CASSLGQGAGGYTF.

Many counts were recorded for this clonotype. CDR3: CSASDRGTEAFF. CDR3 nucleotides: TGCAGTGCTAGTGACAGGGGCACTGAAGCTTTCTTT. The chain is built from TRBV20-1 and TRBJ1-1, with 8 bases lining up with TRBD1. The CDR3 extends over 12 amino acids. The germline CDR1 and CDR2 sequences are DFQATT and SNEGSKA (reference sequence). V shed 3 bases and J 4 bases; nucleotides not matched to a gene: 1.

This clonotype has a count of ten or more. CDR3 sequence (DNA): TGCGCCAGCAGCTTGGGGACGGGACTAGCCCTCACAGATACGCAGTATTTT. Its protein is CASSLGTGLALTDTQYF. The chain joins TRBV5-1 to TRBJ2-3; 9 bases line up with TRBD2. V dropped 0 bases and J dropped 2; count of bases not matched to a gene: 7. Per germline, CDR1 SGHRS and CDR2 YFSETQ. The length of the CDR3 is 17 residues.

Many counts were recorded for this clonotype. The J gene is TRBJ2-1, the V gene TRBV7-2; the D gene is possibly TRBD2 (5 bases). V was trimmed by 5 bases and J by 6 bases, leaving 11 bases between them. This CDR3 has 13 amino acids. The germline V gene encodes CDR1 SGHTA and CDR2 FQGNSA. The CDR3: CASSPPSSNEQFF. In DNA, the CDR3 is TGTGCCAGCAGCCCTCCTAGCTCCAATGAGCAGTTCTTC. The full variable domain, completed using reference TRBV7-2 and TRBJ2-1, is GAGVSQSPSNKVTEKGKDVELRCDPISGHTALYWYRQSLGQGLEFLIYFQGNSAPDKSGLPSDRFSAERTGGSVSTLTIQRTQQEDSAVYLCASSPPSSNEQFFGPGTRLTVL.

This clonotype was seen repeatedly, ten times or more. The CDR3 sequence: CASSFGGSTEAFF. CDR3 bases: TGTGCCAGCAGTTTCGGAGGGTCCACTGAAGCTTTCTTT. The gene calls are TRBV12-3 or TRBV12-4 and TRBJ1-1; D gene uncertain. V lost 3 bases and J lost 4, with 9 bases in between. There are 13 residues in the CDR3.

The chain is built from TRBV30 and TRBJ1-2, with D maybe TRBD1 (6 bases). From germline, CDR1 is GTSNPN and CDR2 SVGIG (reference sequence). V shed 3 bases and J shed 2 bases, with 19 bases lying between them. The CDR3 runs to 16 residues. DNA for the CDR3: TGTGCCTGGAGACCCCGGGGGTGGGGGGGCAACTATGGCTACACCTTC. It is translated as CAWRPRGWGGNYGYTF.

This chain uses TRBV7-2 with TRBJ2-5, with a possible D match to TRBD1 (6 bases). The CDR3 runs 14 residues. Germline V gene lookup returns CDR1 SGHTA and CDR2 FQGNSA. The V end was cut by 5 bases, the J end by 5 bases, with 15 bases between. The CDR3, as DNA: TGTGCCAGCAGCCGCGGACAGCGGTCGGAGACCCAGTACTTC. It translates to CASSRGQRSETQYF.

This clonotype was detected many times. The chain recombines TRBV5-1 with TRBJ2-2, with D unclear. The germline V and J ends were trimmed by 1 base and 5 bases, with 12 bases remaining between them. CDR3 length equals 15 residues. CDR1 and CDR2 (germline): SGHRS, YFSETQ. The CDR3 loop reads CASSLIRAGTGELFF. CDR3 in DNA: TGCGCCAGCAGCTTGATCCGGGCCGGTACCGGGGAGCTGTTTTTT.

Many counts were recorded for this clonotype. The chain employs TRBV5-1 and TRBJ1-4; no clear D. Germline CDR1 and CDR2: SGHRS and YFSETQ. This CDR3 region has 12 residues. Trimming took 7 bases from V and 6 from J, leaving 10 bases between them. The CDR3 region has the DNA TGCGCCAGCTCGTTGTCCGATGAAAAACTGTTTTTT. Translation: CASSLSDEKLFF.

This clonotype showed up many times. V gene TRBV4-2 combines with J gene TRBJ2-7; 7 bases are shared with TRBD2. The CDR3 has 14 amino acids. The V gene's germline CDR1 is LGHNA and CDR2 YNFKEQ. The junction had 6 bases not matched to a gene; V was cut back by 3 bases and J by 4 bases. The CDR3 region has the DNA TGTGCCAGCAGCCAGGGGAGGGGAGGGTACGAGCAGTACTTC. As protein: CASSQGRGGYEQYF.

This clonotype was seen repeatedly, ten times or more. V and J are TRBV6-1 and TRBJ1-2, with TRBD1 identical over 7 bases. CDR1 is MNHNS, CDR2 SASEGT, per germline. The V and J ends lost 6 bases and 10 bases, in that order; junction bases with no gene match: 17. CDR3 length: 15 residues. In DNA, the CDR3 is TGTGCCAGCAGGCCTACTCCTTATTCCGACAGGGACTACACCTTC. This translates into CASRPTPYSDRDYTF.

Ten or more counts support this clonotype. This chain connects TRBV18 to TRBJ1-1; 7 nucleotides align to TRBD1. J lost 2 bases, V lost 6 bases, and 9 bases had no gene match. The CDR3 extends over 15 amino acids. The germline gives CDR1 KGHSH, CDR2 LQKENI. The CDR3 loop reads CASSVAKGGNTEAFF. In DNA form, the CDR3 reads TGTGCCAGCTCGGTGGCTAAAGGGGGCAACACTGAAGCTTTCTTT.

In its sample, this clonotype was seen many times. This rearrangement joins TRBV18 to TRBJ2-7, with 8 positions matching TRBD1. V trimming: 6 bases; J trimming: 4 bases; junction bases outside the gene matches: 14. CDR3 length equals 16 residues. The germline V gene encodes CDR1 KGHSH and CDR2 LQKENI. This CDR3 is CASSISPGQAGYEQYF. In DNA, the CDR3 is TGTGCCAGCTCGATTTCCCCGGGACAGGCCGGGTACGAGCAGTACTTC.

This clonotype came up many times. The chain recombines TRBV6-5 with TRBJ2-5; no clear D. Germline V gene data show CDR1 as MNHEY and CDR2 as SVGAGI. V shed 2 bases and J shed 2 bases, with 6 bases lying between them. The CDR3 extends over 13 amino acids. CDR3 loop: CASSYVEQETQYF. CDR3 sequence (DNA): TGTGCCAGCAGTTACGTGGAACAAGAGACCCAGTACTTC.

In this sample, this clonotype turned up many times. The chain employs TRBV14 and TRBJ1-1; D unresolved. Germline V gene data show CDR1 as SGHDN and CDR2 as FVKESK. V was pared by 1 base and J by 1 base, with 7 bases between. The CDR3 consists of 14 residues. The CDR3 here is CASSQGGWNTEAFF. The CDR3 bases are TGTGCCAGCAGCCAAGGAGGGTGGAACACTGAAGCTTTCTTT.

This clonotype appeared a few times. A much larger clone sits a single nucleotide away, making a read error possible. This rearrangement joins TRBV2 to TRBJ2-7; maybe TRBD1 (6 bases). The CDR3 is 15 amino acids. Germline assignment: CDR1 SNHLY and CDR2 FYNNEI. V lost 6 bases to trimming and J lost 6 bases, with 21 bases between them. CDR3: CASSITPQTGGEQYF. The CDR3 DNA follows: TGTGCCAGCAGCATTACCCCTCAGACAGGTGGCGAGCAGTACTTC.

This clonotype was counted between two and nine times. The chain couples TRBV11-2 to TRBJ1-3, with TRBD1 matching 8 bases. The germline V gene encodes CDR1 SGHAT and CDR2 FQNNGV. J lost 0 bases, V lost 1 base, and 2 bases had no gene match. The CDR3 has 16 residues. The CDR3: CASSLGDRGSGNTIYF. CDR3 DNA sequence: TGTGCCAGCAGCTTAGGAGACAGGGGCTCTGGAAACACCATATATTTT.

This clonotype has more than one count but fewer than ten. The rearrangement links TRBV11-2 to TRBJ2-1; a weak D match, TRBD1 (5 bases). The CDR3 contains 14 residues. Germline-derived CDR1 and CDR2 are SGHAT and FQNNGV. V was cut by 2 bases and J by 8 bases, with 13 bases left in between. The CDR3 DNA reads TGTGCCAGCAGCTTAAGGGGCCCCGCGGATGAGCAGTTCTTC. Translating it yields CASSLRGPADEQFF.

This clonotype was counted many times. The chain recombines TRBV12-3 or TRBV12-4 with TRBJ1-1; D might be TRBD1 (5 bases). Trimming pared 5 bases from V and 2 bases from J, leaving 15 bases between. The CDR3 runs to 15 residues. CDR3 amino acids: CASSPQSTVNTEAFF. The CDR3 DNA reads as TGTGCCAGCAGTCCGCAATCGACAGTCAACACTGAAGCTTTCTTT.

This clonotype was recorded a few times. CDR3 in amino acids: CASSFTPGQGLDTQYF. As DNA, the CDR3 is TGTGCCAGCAGCTTTACCCCGGGACAGGGTTTAGATACGCAGTATTTT. V is TRBV7-9 and J is TRBJ2-3, with 9 bases aligning to TRBD1. V lost 3 bases, J lost 5 bases, and 9 bases stayed unmatched. The CDR3 covers 16 residues. Germline V gives CDR1 SEHNR, CDR2 FQNEAQ (reference sequence).

The table lists this clonotype with many counts. CDR3 sequence (DNA): TGCAGTGCCACGGGACTGACCAATCAGCCCCAGCATTTT. It encodes CSATGLTNQPQHF. This sequence joins TRBV20-1 and TRBJ1-5; D is perhaps TRBD1 (5 bases). Germline CDR1 DFQATT, CDR2 SNEGSKA (reference sequence). There are 13 residues in the CDR3. V gave up 6 bases and J gave up 3 bases, with 12 bases separating them.

This clonotype was seen many times. The chain links TRBV5-1 to TRBJ2-1; D ambiguous. With 4 bases removed from V and 3 bases from J, the gap between germline ends came to 20 bases. Germline CDR1 is SGHRS and CDR2 is YFSETQ. CDR3 length: 17 residues. CDR3 in DNA: TGCGCCAGCAGCCGGATACTGCTGTCAGACGGCTACAATGAGCAGTTCTTC. It is translated as CASSRILLSDGYNEQFF. Looking up the rest from reference TRBV5-1 and TRBJ2-1 gives the full variable domain: KAGVTQTPRYLIKTRGQQVTLSCSPISGHRSVSWYQQTPGQGLQFLFEYFSETQRNKGNFPGRFSGRQFSNSRSEMNVSTLELGDSALYLCASSRILLSDGYNEQFFGPGTRLTVL.

This clonotype was seen at least ten times. This chain connects TRBV5-1 to TRBJ2-7; TRBD2 matches at 8 bases. V lost 2 bases and J lost 3; bases outside the gene matches: 13. The CDR3 totals 17 residues. The V gene's germline CDR1 is SGHRS and CDR2 YFSETQ. The CDR3 reads CASSFGGVRIKHYEQYF. CDR3 nucleotide sequence: TGCGCCAGCAGCTTCGGGGGGGTGAGGATTAAACACTACGAGCAGTACTTC.

This clonotype came up many times. V usage is TRBV7-9 and J usage is TRBJ2-7, with D perhaps matching TRBD2 (5 bases). The CDR3 length is 12 residues. CDR1 is SEHNR, CDR2 FQNEAQ, per germline (reference sequence). Trimming pared 5 bases from V and 5 bases from J, leaving 10 bases between. The CDR3 region is CASSPEVHEQYF. Here the CDR3 DNA reads TGTGCCAGCAGCCCGGAGGTCCACGAGCAGTACTTC.

This chain links TRBV7-9 with TRBJ1-1; TRBD1 matches at 9 bases. The CDR3 totals 15 residues. Germline assignment: CDR1 SEHNR and CDR2 FQNEAQ (reference sequence). The ends lost 0 bases at V and 3 bases at J; junction bases unmatched: 2. The CDR3 is CASSLAQGADTEAFF. The CDR3 DNA follows: TGTGCCAGCAGCTTAGCACAGGGGGCGGACACTGAAGCTTTCTTT.